A single sample gave rise to the 19 T cell receptor beta chains below, sequenced in a study of T cells in localized non-small cell lung cancer. This table comes from immunoSEQ multiplex PCR, and its TCRdb copy is limited to in-frame clones, with some not included. This table holds 100,000 to 150,000 clones, around 90% found once. The sequences come from peripheral blood, collected before any cancer treatment. These receptors all come from a female donor aged 60 or older with stage I lung adenocarcinoma.

DNA for the CDR3: TGTGCCAGCTCACCACAGGGGGTATCCTACGAGCAGTACTTC. Its protein is CASSPQGVSYEQYF. V usage is TRBV18 and J usage is TRBJ2-7; TRBD1 is a possible D gene (6 bases). This CDR3 region has 14 residues. Trimming cost V 1 base and J 1 base, with 8 bases left between them. Germline V gives CDR1 KGHSH, CDR2 LQKENI. The entire variable domain, with the rest obtained from reference TRBV18 and TRBJ2-7, is as follows: NAGVMQNPRHLVRRRGQEARLRCSPMKGHSHVYWYRQLPEEGLKFMVYLQKENIIDESGMPKERFSAEFPKEGPSILRIQQVVRGDSAAYFCASSPQGVSYEQYFGPGTRLTVT.

The rearrangement links TRBV5-1 to TRBJ2-6; 8 nucleotides align to TRBD2. Germline trimming cut 4 bases from V and 2 bases from J; bases unmatched to any gene: 8. Per germline, CDR1 SGHRS and CDR2 YFSETQ. The CDR3 is 17 amino acids. The CDR3 here is CASSARSGITGANVLTF. CDR3 in DNA: TGCGCCAGCAGCGCCCGTAGCGGGATCACTGGGGCCAACGTCCTGACTTTC. Complete variable domain (other parts from reference TRBV5-1 and TRBJ2-6): KAGVTQTPRYLIKTRGQQVTLSCSPISGHRSVSWYQQTPGQGLQFLFEYFSETQRNKGNFPGRFSGRQFSNSRSEMNVSTLELGDSALYLCASSARSGITGANVLTFGAGSRLTVL.

This clone has just one count. The chain has TRBV19 and TRBJ2-3, with D perhaps matching TRBD2 (6 bases). CDR1 is LNHDA and CDR2 is SQIVND in the germline V gene (reference sequence). The length of the CDR3 is 14 residues. Trimming pared 6 bases from V and 4 bases from J, leaving 14 bases between. CDR3: CASRGLIESDTQYF. In DNA, the CDR3 is TGTGCCAGTAGGGGACTGATCGAATCAGATACGCAGTATTTT.

In this sample, this clone turned up once. The chain uses TRBV28 and TRBJ2-5, with D possibly being TRBD2 (6 bases). CDR3 length: 13 amino acids. Germline V gene data show CDR1 as MDHEN and CDR2 as SYDVKM. The V end lost 4 bases, the J end lost 4 bases, and 10 bases lay between the germline ends. In DNA form, the CDR3 reads TGTGCCAGCAGTTCTAGGAGGGGAGAGACCCAGTACTTC. This codes for CASSSRRGETQYF.

The J gene is TRBJ1-3, the V gene TRBV2; D unclear. This CDR3 is 15 amino acids long. Germline CDR1 reads SNHLY; CDR2 reads FYNNEI. Trimming left V 6 bases short and J 0 bases short, with 12 bases between. The CDR3 here is CASSRGIISGNTIYF. CDR3 sequence (DNA): TGTGCCAGCAGCCGAGGGATTATCTCTGGAAACACCATATATTTT.

V is TRBV6-5 and J is TRBJ2-1, with a weak D call TRBD1 (6 bases). In germline, CDR1 is MNHEY, CDR2 SVGAGI. There are 14 residues in the CDR3. With 0 bases removed from V and 5 bases from J, the gap between germline ends came to 8 bases. CDR3 coding DNA: TGTGCCAGCAGTTACTCGGGGGCCAACAATGAGCAGTTCTTC. This sequence encodes CASSYSGANNEQFF.

The chain uses TRBV6-4 and TRBJ2-7; D unclear. Trimming pared 5 bases from V and 2 bases from J, leaving 13 bases between. Germline V gives CDR1 MRHNA, CDR2 SNTAGT. This CDR3 has 14 residues. The CDR3 loop reads CASSPRPTTYEQYF. The DNA for the CDR3 is TGTGCCAGCAGTCCTAGACCTACGACCTACGAGCAGTACTTC.

V gene TRBV25-1 combines with J gene TRBJ2-5, with 7 positions matching TRBD2. Germline lookup yields CDR1 MGHDK and CDR2 SYGVNS. CDR3 length equals 16 residues. V was pared by 2 bases and J by 1 base, with 7 bases of the junction left unmatched. The DNA for the CDR3 is TGTGCCAGCAGTGAAGGGCGAGCGGGATTCCAAGAGACCCAGTACTTC. This codes for CASSEGRAGFQETQYF. The full variable domain, with the rest looked up from reference TRBV25-1 and TRBJ2-5, is EADIYQTPRYLVIGTGKKITLECSQTMGHDKMYWYQQDPGMELHLIHYSYGVNSTEKGDLSSESTVSRIRTEHFPLTLESARPSHTSQYLCASSEGRAGFQETQYFGPGTRLLVL.

The J gene is TRBJ2-3, the V gene TRBV15, with TRBD1 matching over 12 bases. With 1 base clipped from V and 4 bases from J, the junction kept 3 bases outside the gene matches. Germline CDR1 and CDR2: LNHNV and YYDKDF (reference sequence). This CDR3 is 16 amino acids long. Here the CDR3 DNA reads TGTGCCACCAGCAGAGGGGACAGGGGGCTTGCAGATACGCAGTATTTT. Translation gives CATSRGDRGLADTQYF.

V usage is TRBV21-1 and J usage is TRBJ2-7; the table's D call TRBD1 went unverified against the DNA. TRBV21-1 is labeled a pseudogene. The CDR3 covers 17 residues. CDR3 sequence: CASSNGPDRQSSYEQYF. Written as DNA, the CDR3 is TGTGCCAGCAGCAATGGGCCCGACAGGCAGAGCTCCTACGAGCAGTACTTC.

V is TRBV5-4 and J is TRBJ2-1, with TRBD2 identical over 8 bases. V shed 0 bases and J 4 bases; nucleotides not matched to a gene: 12. Germline CDR1 reads SGHNT; CDR2 reads YYREEE (reference sequence). CDR3 length equals 18 residues. CDR3 nucleotides: TGTGCCAGCAGCTTGGCCGGGGCTAGCGGGCCCGAATACAATGAGCAGTTCTTC. It encodes CASSLAGASGPEYNEQFF.

This clone was recorded a few times. The V call is TRBV11-3, the J call TRBJ2-4; TRBD1 agrees at 8 bases. The CDR3 spans 16 residues. V lost 1 base to trimming and J lost 0 bases; unmatched junction nucleotides: 2. Per germline, CDR1 SGHNT and CDR2 YENEEA. CDR3 region: CASSLGQGTAKNIQYF. DNA of the CDR3: TGTGCCAGCAGCTTAGGACAGGGGACAGCCAAAAACATTCAGTACTTC.

The table lists this clone with a count of one. The J gene is TRBJ2-5, the V gene TRBV11-2; a possible D gene is TRBD2 (5 bases). The germline V gene has CDR1 SGHAT and CDR2 FQNNGV. The CDR3 contains 16 residues. Trimming pared 2 bases from V and 4 bases from J, leaving 17 bases between. CDR3 region: CASSLRGKGSGETQYF. The CDR3 bases are TGTGCCAGCAGCTTACGAGGGAAGGGATCGGGAGAGACCCAGTACTTC.

A few counts support this clone. The rearrangement links TRBV19 to TRBJ1-3; no clear D. The CDR3 runs 18 residues. Trimming removed 3 bases at V and 3 bases at J, with 21 bases between. Germline V gene data show CDR1 as LNHDA and CDR2 as SQIVND (reference sequence). This CDR3 is CASSILWTWSGIGNTIYF. The DNA for the CDR3 is TGTGCCAGTAGTATTCTTTGGACTTGGAGCGGTATTGGAAACACCATATATTTT.

The sample holds one count of this clone. The chain employs TRBV7-9 and TRBJ1-4; tentatively, D is TRBD1 (5 bases). The V and J ends lost 8 bases and 1 base respectively, with 11 bases between them. There are 14 residues in the CDR3. Germline assignment: CDR1 SEHNR and CDR2 FQNEAQ (reference sequence). CDR3 region: CASRSDRTNEKLFF. The CDR3 bases are TGTGCCAGCCGATCCGACAGAACTAATGAAAAACTGTTTTTT.

The chain employs TRBV2 and TRBJ2-1, with D possibly matching TRBD1 (6 bases). This CDR3 spans 13 amino acids. Germline V lookup: CDR1 SNHLY, CDR2 FYNNEI. The V end lost 7 bases, the J end lost 11 bases, and 18 bases lay between the germline ends. CDR3 loop: CASTRTEGEKQFF. The CDR3 region has the DNA TGTGCCAGCACCCGAACCGAGGGGGAGAAGCAGTTCTTC.

The chain joins TRBV15 to TRBJ2-2; 9 bases agree with TRBD1. This CDR3 is 16 amino acids long. The junction had 3 bases not matched to a gene; V was cut back by 4 bases and J by 0 bases. Germline CDR1 reads LNHNV; CDR2 reads YYDKDF (reference sequence). CDR3 in amino acids: CATSTRDRANTGELFF. The CDR3 DNA sequence: TGTGCCACCAGCACCCGGGACAGGGCGAACACCGGGGAGCTGTTTTTT.

This chain joins TRBV7-8 and TRBJ2-4; 7 bases fit TRBD1. From germline, CDR1 is SGHVS and CDR2 FQNEAQ. The CDR3 consists of 14 residues. J gave up 6 bases and V 1 base, and 3 bases lay outside the gene matches. The CDR3 here is CASSLEDRLNIQYF. CDR3 nucleotides: TGTGCCAGCAGCTTAGAGGACAGGCTAAACATTCAGTACTTC.

The J gene is TRBJ1-6, the V gene TRBV4-1; D ambiguous. The V and J ends lost 4 bases and 7 bases respectively, with 14 bases between them. The CDR3 length is 15 residues. Germline CDR1 reads MGHRA; CDR2 reads YSYEKL. The CDR3 spells CASSPDGSANSPLHF. The CDR3 DNA is TGCGCCAGCAGCCCTGATGGCAGCGCCAATTCACCCCTCCACTTT.